This T cell receptor (beta chain) was captured by sequencing in a study of long-term antiretroviral therapy in people with HIV. The authors ran the immunoSEQ assay, v3.0, at survey level. Generated by immunoSEQ multiplex PCR, the TCRdb table keeps only in-frame clones and is missing some. The repertoire includes 30,000 or so clones, around 89% of them detected once, and around 4.4% sits in the top ten. Per germline, CDR1 SGHTA and CDR2 FQGNSA. The ends were cut back, 5 bases at V and 2 bases at J, with 12 bases in the middle. This CDR3 has 14 residues. V is TRBV7-2 and J is TRBJ1-1, with D maybe TRBD1 (6 bases). The TCR originated in a woman aged 18-29 years with HIV. Sequenced here: unsorted PBMCs, sampled 0.5 years after starting antiretroviral therapy. The CDR3 loop reads CASSGTFSNTEAFF. In DNA form, the CDR3 reads TGTGCCAGCAGCGGGACATTTAGCAACACTGAAGCTTTCTTT.